A selection of T cell receptor beta chains follows, all from one sample in a study of blood T cell repertoires in COVID-19. TCRdb keeps only in-frame clones here, not all; method: immunoSEQ multiplex PCR. Of roughly 250,000 clones listed, approximately 90% are singletons. The sample taken for sequencing was PBMCs or T cells enriched from blood (not recorded which). All receptors derive from a woman aged 40-49 years with acute COVID-19. CDR3s include the opening cysteine and the closing phenylalanine or tryptophan. The D gene is left open where the match is weak. The size field is filled for only some rows; it gives once, few, many or a size class.

clone_size	v_call	j_call	d_call	cdr3_aa	cdr3_nt
.	TRBV5-4	TRBJ1-1	.	CASSNPRSRVTEAFF	TGTGCCAGCAGCAACCCCCGCAGCCGGGTCACTGAAGCTTTCTTT
once	TRBV5-1	TRBJ1-1	.	CASSLAQGRVTEAFF	TGCGCCAGCAGCTTGGCCCAGGGGAGAGTGACTGAAGCTTTCTTT
.	TRBV5-1	TRBJ2-5	TRBD2	CASSPSGLADQETQYF	TGCGCCAGCAGCCCATCGGGACTAGCAGACCAAGAGACCCAGTACTTC
once	TRBV4-1	TRBJ2-1	TRBD2	CASSLRGTSTWNEQFF	TGCGCCAGCAGCCTCCGAGGGACTAGTACTTGGAATGAGCAGTTCTTC
.	TRBV29-1	TRBJ2-2	TRBD1	CSAGQLYTGELFF	TGCAGCGCGGGACAGCTATACACCGGGGAGCTGTTTTTT
.	TRBV20-1	TRBJ2-5	.	CSASRLASNQETQYF	TGCAGTGCTAGTCGGCTAGCGTCCAACCAAGAGACCCAGTACTTC
.	TRBV7-6	TRBJ2-1	.	CASSLGASDFLSYNEQFF	TGTGCCAGCAGCTTAGGGGCTAGCGACTTTCTCTCCTACAATGAGCAGTTCTTC
.	TRBV18	TRBJ1-4	TRBD1	CASSPLGQGSGEKLFF	TGTGCCAGCTCACCGCTTGGACAGGGGTCAGGAGAAAAACTGTTTTTT
.	TRBV19	TRBJ1-2	.	CASKIQGSGNYGYTF	TGTGCCAGTAAAATTCAGGGCAGCGGGAACTATGGCTACACCTTC
.	TRBV2	TRBJ1-2	.	CASSPSLITAGGYTF	TGTGCCAGCAGCCCATCCCTAATTACAGCGGGTGGCTACACCTTC
.	TRBV4-1	TRBJ2-7	TRBD2	CASSQDRTSHSYEQYF	TGCGCCAGCAGCCAAGATAGGACTAGCCACTCCTACGAGCAGTACTTC
.	TRBV28	TRBJ1-4	.	CASSFSEGGSEKLFF	TGTGCCAGCAGTTTTAGTGAGGGAGGTAGTGAAAAACTGTTTTTT